Given below is one TCR beta chain in context. Its cognate antigen is unknown. Different DNA sequences within this sample yield the same CDR3. V dropped 4 bases and J dropped 4; count of bases not matched to a gene: 3. CDR1 is SGHDT, CDR2 YYEEEE, per germline. The CDR3 is made up of 13 amino acids. The data were obtained in a study of shared clonotypes between healthy human individuals. General study points: Compared with memory subsets, naive subsets generally had larger estimated richness. Several donors held about 5% of naive CD4 clonotypes in common. Even with large depth, rarefaction showed that sorted-subset sequencing was incomplete.

Per the original methods: Without quality scores, immunoSEQ junctional reads could not be filtered like full-length reads. The method was immunoSEQ multiplex PCR; TCRdb's version includes in-frame clones alone and lacks a portion of them. That table supplies the V and J calls and clone size; D and trimming were determined from the DNA. The sample lists about 1,900,000 clones; about 95% were seen once. Naive-designated CD8 cells lacked CD45RO, were positively enriched for CCR7, and omitted terminally differentiated effector memory CD45RA+ cells. The chain carries TRBV5-6 and TRBJ1-1; the match to TRBD1 covers 8 bases. This TCR derives from a man aged 18 to 35 in good health. The sequencing sample was made of naive CD8+ T cells sorted from blood. CDR3 nucleotides: TGTGCCAGCAGCCCAGGGGGCGGCACTGAAGCTTTCTTT. It encodes CASSPGGGTEAFF. Combining the CDR3 with reference TRBV5-6 and TRBJ1-1 gives the whole variable domain DAGVTQSPTHLIKTRGQQVTLRCSPKSGHDTVSWYQQALGQGPQFIFQYYEEEERQRGNFPDRFSGHQFPNYSSELNVNALLLGDSALYLCASSPGGGTEAFFGQGTRLTVV.